The present entry profiles one T cell receptor (beta chain) with its context. Its antigen remains unidentified. The data derive from a study of T-cell memory formation after mild COVID-19. Across the study: Largely, TCR clusters stayed within a single donor.

Points from the study as a whole: CD4+ bias marked clones expanding day 15 to 37, unlike balanced contracting clones. CD8+ contracting clones occupied EMRA, while CD4+ ones occupied mainly CM and EM.

V was clipped by 0 bases and J by 5 bases, with 12 bases between them. CDR3 size: 15 residues. In germline, CDR1 is KGHSH, CDR2 LQKENI. TCRdb passed the 5' RACE reads through MiXCR, listing each CDR3 protein once. The sample lists approximately 390,000 distinct CDR3 sequences; 16% were seen once. The clonotype was recovered from a man between 18 and 35 years old who had mild COVID-19 (a few samples of this study predate the infection). Cell type and time point are not known. V is TRBV18 and J is TRBJ2-3; tentative D call: TRBD1 (5 bases). The source material was PBMCs or a T cell subset sorted from them (not recorded which). CDR3 sequence reads: CASSPPGVLRDTQYF. In DNA form, the CDR3 reads TGTGCCAGCTCACCACCAGGGGTGTTGAGAGATACGCAGTATTTT.